The entry that follows covers one TCR beta chain sequence. As yet, its antigen is unknown. V lost 0 bases and J lost 5, with 20 bases in between. The CDR3 extends over 17 amino acids. Per germline, CDR1 SGHNT and CDR2 YYREEE (reference sequence). Primers included in the PCR were 60 Vbeta and 13 Jbeta primers. The assay was immunoSEQ multiplex PCR, and TCRdb's table has in-frame clones only and misses some. The sample includes fewer than 120,000 clones, 70% to 90% of them seen just once. The source of the sample is a study of cytomegalovirus exposure and HLA in healthy donors. Study-level points and caveats: A later analysis reportedly found fewer N-insertions in an Asian-associated ancestry cluster than the roughly 670-donor mean.

Donors were nominally healthy when sampled, though unrecorded immune exposures were likely. The V and J genes are TRBV5-4 and TRBJ2-5; D might be TRBD2 (6 bases). The source material was PBMCs. The receptor was isolated from a man aged 35 to 55 in good health and CMV-seronegative. CDR3 sequence: CASSLAKRLGGNETQYF. CDR3 DNA sequence: TGTGCCAGCAGCTTGGCCAAAAGACTAGGAGGAAATGAGACCCAGTACTTC. The entire variable domain, with the rest obtained from reference TRBV5-4 and TRBJ2-5, is as follows: ETGVTQSPTHLIKTRGQQVTLRCSSQSGHNTVSWYQQALGQGPQFIFQYYREEENGRGNFPPRFSGLQFPNYSSELNVNALELDDSALYLCASSLAKRLGGNETQYFGPGTRLLVL.